These T cell receptor beta chains were read from a single sample in a study of cytomegalovirus exposure and HLA in healthy donors. The protocol was immunoSEQ multiplex PCR, while the TCRdb copy is restricted to in-frame clones and leaves out a portion. The top ten clones hold roughly 0.7% of a sample with around 150,000 clones, approximately 93% of them seen once. The sequenced sample consisted of PBMCs. Source of these receptors: a man younger than 30 in good health and CMV-seronegative. CDR3s leave out the opening cysteine and the closing phenylalanine or tryptophan.

v_call,cdr3_aa
TRBV5-1,ASSSPGTGGFANYGYT
TRBV7-8,ASSLKLSSEAF
TRBV6-1,ASSALLSTGPTDTQY
TRBV28,ASSFVGGNEQF
TRBV5-1,ASSFRQDQYGYT
TRBV14,ASSPMRLLSTYEQY
TRBV19,ASSIAVTVTNYGYT
TRBV18,ASSQTGGNEQY
TRBV7-6,ASSLDQGTNEQF
TRBV7-8,ASSLVQKEKLF
TRBV6-1,ASSEWAGRGANVLT
TRBV5-1,ASSTGQGEGGYT
TRBV5-1,ASSLSGGQETQY
TRBV9,ASSAGPGLAGGTIYEQY
TRBV11-2,ASSSQSVKRETQY
TRBV10-1,ASSTFRTGRATEAF
TRBV30,AWRPPGTDTQY
TRBV7-2,ASSPPAGGYNEQF